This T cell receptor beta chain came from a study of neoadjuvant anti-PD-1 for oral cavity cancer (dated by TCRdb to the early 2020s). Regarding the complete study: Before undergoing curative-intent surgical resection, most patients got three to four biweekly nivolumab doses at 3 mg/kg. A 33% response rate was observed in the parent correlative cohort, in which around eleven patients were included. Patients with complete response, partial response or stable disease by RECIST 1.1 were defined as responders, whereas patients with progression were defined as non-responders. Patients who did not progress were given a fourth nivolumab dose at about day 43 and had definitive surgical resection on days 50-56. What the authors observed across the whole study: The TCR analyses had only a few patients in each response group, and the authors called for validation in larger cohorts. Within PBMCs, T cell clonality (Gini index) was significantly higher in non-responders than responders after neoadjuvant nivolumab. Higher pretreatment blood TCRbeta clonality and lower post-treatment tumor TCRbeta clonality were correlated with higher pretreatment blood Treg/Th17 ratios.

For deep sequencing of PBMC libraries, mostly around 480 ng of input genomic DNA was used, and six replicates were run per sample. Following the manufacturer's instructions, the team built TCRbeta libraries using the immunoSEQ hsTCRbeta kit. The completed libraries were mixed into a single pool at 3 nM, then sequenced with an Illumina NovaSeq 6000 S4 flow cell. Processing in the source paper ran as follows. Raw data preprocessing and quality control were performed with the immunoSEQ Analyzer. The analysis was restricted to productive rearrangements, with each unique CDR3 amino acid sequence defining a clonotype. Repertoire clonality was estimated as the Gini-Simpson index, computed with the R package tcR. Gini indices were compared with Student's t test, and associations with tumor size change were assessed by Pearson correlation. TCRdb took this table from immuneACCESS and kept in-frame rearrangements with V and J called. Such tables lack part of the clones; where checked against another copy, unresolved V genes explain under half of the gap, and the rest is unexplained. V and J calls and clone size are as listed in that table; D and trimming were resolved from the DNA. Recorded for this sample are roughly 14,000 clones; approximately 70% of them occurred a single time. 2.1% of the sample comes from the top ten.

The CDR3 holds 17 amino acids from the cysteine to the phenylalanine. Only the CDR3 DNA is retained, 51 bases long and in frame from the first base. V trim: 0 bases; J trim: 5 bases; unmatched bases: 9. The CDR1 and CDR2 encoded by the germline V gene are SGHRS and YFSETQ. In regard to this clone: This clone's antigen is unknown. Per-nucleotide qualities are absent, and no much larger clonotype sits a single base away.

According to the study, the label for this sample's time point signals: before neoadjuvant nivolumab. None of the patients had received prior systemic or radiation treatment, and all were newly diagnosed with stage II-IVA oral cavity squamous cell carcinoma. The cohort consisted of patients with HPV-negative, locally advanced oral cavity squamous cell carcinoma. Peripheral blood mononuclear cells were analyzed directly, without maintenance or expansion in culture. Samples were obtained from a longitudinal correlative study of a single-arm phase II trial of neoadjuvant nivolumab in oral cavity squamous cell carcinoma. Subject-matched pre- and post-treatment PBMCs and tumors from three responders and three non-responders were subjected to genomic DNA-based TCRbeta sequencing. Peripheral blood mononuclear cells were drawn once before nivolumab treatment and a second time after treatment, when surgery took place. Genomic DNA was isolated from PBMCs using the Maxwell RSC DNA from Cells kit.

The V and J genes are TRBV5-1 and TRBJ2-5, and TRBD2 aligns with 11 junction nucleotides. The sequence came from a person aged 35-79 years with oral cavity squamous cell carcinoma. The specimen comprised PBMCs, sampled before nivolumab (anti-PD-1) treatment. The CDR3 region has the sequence CASSLEIAGGPAETQYF. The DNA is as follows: TGCGCCAGCAGCTTGGAAATAGCGGGGGGGCCGGCGGAGACCCAGTACTTC.